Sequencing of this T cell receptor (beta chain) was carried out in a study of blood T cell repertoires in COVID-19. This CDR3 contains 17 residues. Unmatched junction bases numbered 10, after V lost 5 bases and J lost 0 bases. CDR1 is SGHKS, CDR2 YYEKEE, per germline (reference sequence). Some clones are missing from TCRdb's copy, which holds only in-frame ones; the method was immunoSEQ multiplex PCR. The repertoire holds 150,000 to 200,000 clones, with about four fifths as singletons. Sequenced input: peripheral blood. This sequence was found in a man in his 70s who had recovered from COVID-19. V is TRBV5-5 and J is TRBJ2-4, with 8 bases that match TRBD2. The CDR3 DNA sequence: TGTGCCAGCAGACGACTAGCGTCAGAGCTAGCCAAAAACATTCAGTACTTC. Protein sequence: CASRRLASELAKNIQYF.